The 26 T cell receptor beta chains below all came from one sample that was sequenced in a study of identical twins. Using its own MiXCR run on the 5' RACE reads, TCRdb lists one record per CDR3 protein. The table has 200,000 to 300,000 distinct CDR3 sequences, 6% to 8.5% seen once. This sample also appeared in a second study, on yellow fever vaccine responses in identical twins.

Sample: CD8+ T cells sorted from blood. The receptors originated from a woman between 18 and 29 years old in good health.

This clonotype was counted ten times or more. The chain uses TRBV2 and TRBJ1-1; D gene uncertain. CDR1 is SNHLY, CDR2 FYNNEI, per germline. V lost 3 bases, J lost 0 bases, and 14 bases lay in between. The CDR3 runs to 16 residues. This chain's CDR3 is CASSDNAPTMNTEAFF. CDR3 coding DNA: TGTGCCAGCAGTGACAACGCCCCTACTATGAACACTGAAGCTTTCTTT. Full variable domain (missing parts from reference TRBV2 and TRBJ1-1): EPEVTQTPSHQVTQMGQEVILRCVPISNHLYFYWYRQILGQKVEFLVSFYNNEISEKSEIFDDQFSVERPDGSNFTLKIRSTKLEDSAMYFCASSDNAPTMNTEAFFGQGTRLTVV.

This clonotype came up a few times. The gene calls are TRBV2 and TRBJ2-3, with unresolved D. In germline, CDR1 is SNHLY, CDR2 FYNNEI. The length of the CDR3 is 11 residues. V was cut by 8 bases and J by 0 bases, with 3 bases left in between. The CDR3 DNA follows: TGTGCCAGCCACAGCACAGATACGCAGTATTTT. It encodes CASHSTDTQYF. Drawing the rest from reference TRBV2 and TRBJ2-3, the complete variable domain is EPEVTQTPSHQVTQMGQEVILRCVPISNHLYFYWYRQILGQKVEFLVSFYNNEISEKSEIFDDQFSVERPDGSNFTLKIRSTKLEDSAMYFCASHSTDTQYFGPGTRLTVL.

In this sample, this clonotype turned up a few times. This chain connects TRBV27 to TRBJ2-1; TRBD1 matches at 8 bases. The V gene's germline CDR1 is MNHEY and CDR2 SMNVEV (reference sequence). The V segment lost 3 bases and the J segment 8 bases; nucleotides outside the gene matches: 6. The CDR3 covers 14 residues. The CDR3 protein is CASSFGQGFDEQFF. For the CDR3, the DNA is TGTGCCAGCAGTTTCGGACAGGGTTTCGATGAGCAGTTCTTC.

In this sample, this clonotype turned up a few times. CDR3 DNA sequence: TGTGCTAGTGGTTTGTCTAGGGTTGATGAGCAGTTCTTC. It specifies CASGLSRVDEQFF. The J gene is TRBJ2-1, the V gene TRBV12-5; no reliable D call. The CDR3 extends over 13 amino acids. Germline lookup yields CDR1 LGHNT and CDR2 FRNRAP. The ends were cut back, 2 bases at V and 8 bases at J, with 10 bases in the middle.

This clonotype occurred many times. The V and J genes are TRBV7-9 and TRBJ2-7; TRBD1 matches at 11 bases. Germline assignment: CDR1 SEHNR and CDR2 FQNEAQ (reference sequence). The trim removed 5 bases at V and 6 bases at J, leaving 6 bases unmatched. CDR3 length equals 14 residues. CDR3 DNA sequence: TGTGCCAGCAGCGGGCGGACAGGGGGCCGCGAGCAGTACTTC. This encodes CASSGRTGGREQYF.

The V gene is TRBV28, the J gene TRBJ2-2, with D perhaps TRBD2 (5 bases). This CDR3 has 16 amino acids. V shed 3 bases and J shed 4 bases, with 15 bases lying between them. Looked up from germline, CDR1 is MDHEN and CDR2 is SYDVKM. The CDR3 DNA is TGTGCCAGCAGTTTTCCGGGGTTGGGGTTCACCGGGGAGCTGTTTTTT. Its translation is CASSFPGLGFTGELFF.

This clonotype was seen ten or more times. The rearrangement joins TRBV27 to TRBJ2-1, with D perhaps TRBD1 or TRBD2 (5 bases each). CDR3 size: 18 residues. Germline-derived CDR1 and CDR2 are MNHEY and SMNVEV (reference sequence). Trimming took 0 bases from V and 0 from J, leaving 15 bases between them. The CDR3 DNA follows: TGTGCCAGCAGTTTATCGTTTCGAGGGGACCGCTCCTACAATGAGCAGTTCTTC. Its translation: CASSLSFRGDRSYNEQFF.

This clonotype was found a few times. The V call is TRBV20-1, the J call TRBJ2-7; 7 nucleotides agree with TRBD2. V gave up 1 base and J gave up 0 bases; unmatched junction bases: 3. Germline lookup yields CDR1 DFQATT and CDR2 SNEGSKA (reference sequence). There are 14 residues in the CDR3. In DNA, the CDR3 is TGCAGTGCTAGAGTCGGCGGGAGCTCCTACGAGCAGTACTTC. The encoded protein is CSARVGGSSYEQYF.

There are a few counts of this clonotype. The chain has TRBV15 and TRBJ2-1; TRBD2 matches 12 bases. CDR1 is LNHNV and CDR2 is YYDKDF in the germline V gene (reference sequence). With V trimmed by 4 bases and J by 8 bases, 6 bases remained unmatched. The CDR3 loop spans 15 amino acids. As DNA, the CDR3 is TGTGCCACCAGCAAACTAGCGGGAGGAGGGGATGAGCAGTTCTTC. Translating gives CATSKLAGGGDEQFF.

The CDR3 DNA is TGTGCCAGCAGTCCATGGACTAGCGGGAGGGAGACCCGGAATGAGCAGTTCTTC. Encoded protein: CASSPWTSGRETRNEQFF. This chain uses TRBV28 with TRBJ2-1; 15 bases fit TRBD2. The CDR3 is 18 residues long. V was pared by 5 bases and J by 7 bases, with 12 bases of the junction left unmatched. Per the germline V gene, CDR1 is MDHEN and CDR2 is SYDVKM.

This chain joins TRBV6-5 and TRBJ2-1; the D is unclear. The CDR3 is 13 residues long. Trimming removed 1 base at V and 8 bases at J, with 9 bases between. CDR1 MNHEY and CDR2 SVGAGI come from the germline V gene. In nucleotides, the CDR3 is TGTGCCAGCAGTTACTACGTGGGCGATGAGCAGTTCTTC. Amino acid sequence: CASSYYVGDEQFF.

The sample holds a few counts of this clonotype. This chain links TRBV2 with TRBJ2-3; TRBD2 matches 7 bases. V lost 2 bases and J lost 1; bases outside the gene matches: 3. Germline CDR1 reads SNHLY; CDR2 reads FYNNEI. The CDR3 is 15 amino acids. The CDR3: CASSEWGGGTDTQYF. CDR3 coding DNA: TGTGCCAGCAGTGAATGGGGGGGGGGCACAGATACGCAGTATTTT.

The chain is built from TRBV4-1 and TRBJ2-7; D remains unclear. CDR1 and CDR2 (germline): MGHRA, YSYEKL. The CDR3 has 13 amino acids. V gave up 1 base and J gave up 5 bases, with 9 bases separating them. The CDR3 coding sequence is TGCGCCAGCAGCCAAGGGTTGGTGGACGAGCAGTACTTC. This gives the protein CASSQGLVDEQYF.

The CDR3 is CSGGRGNTEAFF. CDR3 DNA sequence: TGCAGCGGAGGACGGGGGAACACTGAAGCTTTCTTT. The rearrangement joins TRBV29-1 to TRBJ1-1; D call uncertain. The germline CDR1 and CDR2 sequences are SQVTM and ANQGSEA. V lost 7 bases and J 1 base, leaving 10 bases between the germline ends. The CDR3 covers 12 residues. Filled out from reference TRBV29-1 and TRBJ1-1, the complete variable domain reads SAVISQKPSRDICQRGTSLTIQCQVDSQVTMMFWYRQQPGQSLTLIATANQGSEATYESGFVIDKFPISRPNLTFSTLTVSNMSPEDSSIYLCSGGRGNTEAFFGQGTRLTVV.

This clonotype was counted at least ten times. The rearrangement joins TRBV7-9 to TRBJ1-2, with D tentatively TRBD1 (5 bases). The germline V gene has CDR1 SEHNR and CDR2 FQNEAQ (reference sequence). The CDR3 extends over 15 amino acids. With 4 bases removed from V and 4 bases from J, the gap between germline ends came to 16 bases. The CDR3 DNA sequence: TGTGCCAGCAGCTCTCGGGAGGGGACGGGCTATGGCTACACCTTC. It specifies CASSSREGTGYGYTF.

The chain uses TRBV28 and TRBJ2-7; the D is unclear. With 7 bases removed from V and 3 bases from J, the gap between germline ends came to 13 bases. The CDR3 has 13 amino acids. Germline V CDR1 and CDR2: MDHEN, SYDVKM. This CDR3 is CASMFGLSYEQYF. The CDR3 region has the DNA TGTGCCAGCATGTTCGGTCTGAGCTACGAGCAGTACTTC.

This clonotype was recorded a few times. The rearrangement joins TRBV6-5 to TRBJ2-1; weak D call: TRBD2 (5 bases). The CDR3 is 10 residues long. Trimming removed 6 bases from V and 13 bases from J, with 10 bases in between. CDR1 is MNHEY, CDR2 SVGAGI, per germline. The CDR3 sequence: CASRGERQFF. In nucleotides, the CDR3 is TGTGCCAGCAGGGGAGAGAGACAGTTCTTC.

In this sample, this clonotype turned up many times. The V and J genes are TRBV20-1 and TRBJ2-7; D could derive from TRBD1 or TRBD2 (5 bases each). V gave up 2 bases and J gave up 0 bases, with 14 bases separating them. Germline CDR1 reads DFQATT; CDR2 reads SNEGSKA (reference sequence). The CDR3 contains 15 residues. CDR3 nucleotides: TGCAGTGCTAGACTCGGGGACCGGAGCTCCTACGAGCAGTACGTC. Protein product: CSARLGDRSSYEQYV.

This clonotype was seen only a few times. The chain carries TRBV20-1 and TRBJ1-1; D call uncertain. Between the trimmed V and J ends, which lost 0 bases and 7 bases, there was a span of 12 bases. Germline V gives CDR1 DFQATT, CDR2 SNEGSKA (reference sequence). This CDR3 spans 13 amino acids. The CDR3 DNA follows: TGCAGTGCTAGAGACACGGGCGCAGTTGAAGCTTTCTTT. This codes for CSARDTGAVEAFF.

This clonotype was observed a few times. This chain uses TRBV7-2 with TRBJ2-1; 10 bases are a match to TRBD2. With V trimmed by 8 bases and J by 2 bases, 6 bases remained unmatched. The germline V gene encodes CDR1 SGHTA and CDR2 FQGNSA. This CDR3 has 15 residues. Written as DNA, the CDR3 is TGTGCCAGCGCCTTAGCGGGAGGCACCTACAATGAGCAGTTCTTC. Protein product: CASALAGGTYNEQFF.

The V gene is TRBV24-1, the J gene TRBJ2-3; the D gene could be TRBD1 or TRBD2 (5 bases each). This CDR3 region has 18 residues. Trimming cost V 0 bases and J 3 bases, with 18 bases left between them. Germline V lookup: CDR1 KGHDR, CDR2 SFDVKD. CDR3 amino acids: CATSDLHGGGYETDTQYF. CDR3 DNA: TGTGCCACCAGTGATTTGCATGGTGGGGGATATGAAACAGATACGCAGTATTTT.

Only a few counts were recorded for this clonotype. The CDR3 is CASSQVGSGELFF. The CDR3 DNA reads TGCGCCAGCAGCCAAGTAGGGTCCGGGGAGCTGTTTTTT. This chain connects TRBV4-1 to TRBJ2-2; no firm D call. The CDR3 contains 13 residues. The V and J ends lost 1 base and 6 bases respectively, with 6 bases between them. CDR1 and CDR2 from the germline V gene are MGHRA and YSYEKL.

The chain employs TRBV6-1 and TRBJ2-2; 13 bases agree with TRBD2. Germline V gene lookup returns CDR1 MNHNS and CDR2 SASEGT. The CDR3 loop spans 17 amino acids. Trimming removed 4 bases from V and 3 bases from J; junction bases left unmatched: 5. The CDR3 DNA follows: TGTGCCAGCAGTGGGGGACTAGCGGGGAGATACACCGGGGAGCTGTTTTTT. It codes for CASSGGLAGRYTGELFF.

The chain combines TRBV4-1 with TRBJ1-5; D possibly corresponds to TRBD1 (6 bases). The V end lost 0 bases, the J end lost 7 bases, and 13 bases lay between the germline ends. The CDR3 has 15 residues. The germline gives CDR1 MGHRA, CDR2 YSYEKL. The CDR3 nucleotides read TGCGCCAGCAGCCAAGAAGTCAGGGGAAGACAGCCCCAGCATTTT. Protein: CASSQEVRGRQPQHF.

This clonotype was counted between two and nine times. The J gene is TRBJ1-2, the V gene TRBV9; D is undetermined. Germline loops: CDR1 SGDLS, CDR2 YYNGEE. Trimming left V 3 bases short and J 4 bases short, with 19 bases between. The length of the CDR3 is 16 residues. Here the CDR3 DNA reads TGTGCCAGCAGCGGGCTAAAGCCGGGCTCTTTCTATGGCTACACCTTC. It encodes CASSGLKPGSFYGYTF.

The genes are TRBV30 and TRBJ1-4; D possibly corresponds to TRBD1 (6 bases). The germline CDR1 and CDR2 sequences are GTSNPN and SVGIG (reference sequence). V lost 4 bases, J lost 4 bases, and 34 bases lay in between. The CDR3 is 21 amino acids. The CDR3 spells CAWNRRCGQPLTKGNNEKLFF. The CDR3 nucleotides read TGTGCCTGGAATCGAAGGTGCGGACAGCCGTTGACGAAGGGCAATAATGAAAAACTGTTTTTT.